The T cell receptor (beta chain) under discussion was sequenced for a study of blood T cells in healthy people across ages. Primed by a sample-barcoded 5' primer and a J-beta primer mix, a second PCR proceeded for 7 to 11 cycles. Each CDR3 protein is one row after TCRdb ran MiXCR on the 5' RACE reads. In the table there are more than 700,000 distinct CDR3 sequences, roughly 46% of which are singletons. Details on this clonotype: Its antigen is not identified. At one boundary the junction diverges from the germline segment, which might be a read error.

The donors, all healthy, were Caucasians living in Russia, aged roughly 6 to 100. Investigators took ten milliliters of peripheral blood from every donor. Samples each had at least 6 micrograms of total RNA extracted. Germline CDR1 SQVTM, CDR2 ANQGSEA. The CDR3 covers 15 residues. Whole-study findings and limits: A roughly linear fall in TCR beta diversity per million T cells was seen with increasing age.

Sequencing was performed on blood. V and J are TRBV29-1 and TRBJ2-1; 12 nucleotides line up with TRBD2. This TCR derives from an elderly man in good health. This CDR3 is CSVRWTSGVHNGQFF. CDR3 DNA sequence: TGCAGCGTTCGTTGGACTAGCGGGGTTCACAATGGGCAGTTCTTC.